These T cell receptor beta chains were read from a single sample in a study of CD8 T cells in Susac syndrome. TCRdb called the immunoSEQ multiplex PCR reads again in MiXCR, with one record for every CDR3 protein. The sample consists of about 130,000 distinct CDR3 sequences, approximately 95% of them appearing once. Input material: CD8+ T cells from PBMCs. These receptors all stem from a human donor with Susac syndrome. The CDR3 runs from the conserved cysteine through the conserved F or W. The order of the fields is CDR3 DNA, CDR3 protein, D gene, V gene, J gene, clone size. A D gene is named only where the DNA matches it firmly. Only some rows state a clone size, as once, few, many or a class for expanded clones.

CDR3nt: TGTGCCAGCAGCCAAGATCCGGGTTACAATGAGCAGTTCTTC
CDR3aa: CASSQDPGYNEQFF
d_gene: -
v_gene: TRBV14
j_gene: TRBJ2-1
abundance: -

CDR3nt: TGTGCCACCAGTGATGATCTGGCGAGTGAGCAGTTCTTC
CDR3aa: CATSDDLASEQFF
d_gene: -
v_gene: TRBV24-1
j_gene: TRBJ2-1
abundance: once

CDR3nt: TGTGCCAGCAGAGCCGTCTGGCAGCAGTACTTC
CDR3aa: CASRAVWQQYF
d_gene: -
v_gene: TRBV25-1
j_gene: TRBJ2-7
abundance: -

CDR3nt: TGTGCCAGCAGCTTAAAGCCGCTGGCAGGGGCTCTCAATCAGCCCCAGCATTTT
CDR3aa: CASSLKPLAGALNQPQHF
d_gene: -
v_gene: TRBV7-8
j_gene: TRBJ1-5
abundance: -

CDR3nt: TGTGCCAGCAGCTTGGAGGGTCCGGGCTCTGGGGCCAACGTCCTGACTTTC
CDR3aa: CASSLEGPGSGANVLTF
d_gene: -
v_gene: TRBV5-5
j_gene: TRBJ2-6
abundance: once

CDR3nt: TGCGCCAGCAGCCCGGGACTGTCTGACTACGAGCAGTACTTC
CDR3aa: CASSPGLSDYEQYF
d_gene: -
v_gene: TRBV5-1
j_gene: TRBJ2-7
abundance: -

CDR3nt: TGTGCCAGCAGTCCGGCCCCCAGATATGAGCAGTTCTTC
CDR3aa: CASSPAPRYEQFF
d_gene: -
v_gene: TRBV7-8
j_gene: TRBJ2-1
abundance: -

CDR3nt: TGTGCCAGCACACCGATGTACAATCAGCCCCAGCATTTT
CDR3aa: CASTPMYNQPQHF
d_gene: -
v_gene: TRBV12-3/TRBV12-4
j_gene: TRBJ1-5
abundance: -

CDR3nt: TGTGCCAGCTCACCACCGTTAACAGGGACAGTACAGAGAGCTTTCTTT
CDR3aa: CASSPPLTGTVQRAFF
d_gene: TRBD1
v_gene: TRBV18
j_gene: TRBJ1-1
abundance: once

CDR3nt: TGTGCCACCAGTGATCACGGGGGGACATTGCGGAGTCCATACGAGCAGTACTTC
CDR3aa: CATSDHGGTLRSPYEQYF
d_gene: -
v_gene: TRBV24-1
j_gene: TRBJ2-7
abundance: -

CDR3nt: TGTGCCAGCAGTTCCGGGGATCAGTATTTT
CDR3aa: CASSSGDQYF
d_gene: -
v_gene: TRBV28
j_gene: TRBJ2-3
abundance: -

CDR3nt: TGTGCCTGGAGTCCCCTAGCGGTCCTGGGAACAGATACGCAGTATTTT
CDR3aa: CAWSPLAVLGTDTQYF
d_gene: TRBD2
v_gene: TRBV30
j_gene: TRBJ2-3
abundance: -

CDR3nt: TGTGCCAGCAGCCAAGAAATATATTCAGGGGGAGAAGCTTTCTTT
CDR3aa: CASSQEIYSGGEAFF
d_gene: TRBD1
v_gene: TRBV3-1
j_gene: TRBJ1-1
abundance: -

CDR3nt: TGCGCCAGCAGCCATGGACTAGCGTTAGAGGAGCTGTTTTTT
CDR3aa: CASSHGLALEELFF
d_gene: TRBD2
v_gene: TRBV4-1
j_gene: TRBJ2-2
abundance: -

CDR3nt: TGTGCCAGCAGTTACTCGAGGGGAGCTTTCTTT
CDR3aa: CASSYSRGAFF
d_gene: -
v_gene: TRBV6-6
j_gene: TRBJ1-1
abundance: -

CDR3nt: TGTGCCAGCAGTCATAGTTTCTACAATGAGCAGTTCTTC
CDR3aa: CASSHSFYNEQFF
d_gene: -
v_gene: TRBV25-1
j_gene: TRBJ2-1
abundance: once

CDR3nt: TGCAGCGTCATCCCGGGACATGAGGATGGCTACACTTTC
CDR3aa: CSVIPGHEDGYTF
d_gene: -
v_gene: TRBV29-1
j_gene: TRBJ1-2
abundance: -

CDR3nt: TGTGCCTGCAAGTGGGTGTACGAGCAGTACTTC
CDR3aa: CACKWVYEQYF
d_gene: -
v_gene: TRBV30
j_gene: TRBJ2-7
abundance: -

CDR3nt: TGCGCCAGCAGCCAAGATTATGGCAATGAGCAGTTCTTC
CDR3aa: CASSQDYGNEQFF
d_gene: -
v_gene: TRBV4-1
j_gene: TRBJ2-1
abundance: -

CDR3nt: TGTGCCAGCAGGGGTCAGGATACGCAGTATTTT
CDR3aa: CASRGQDTQYF
d_gene: -
v_gene: TRBV2
j_gene: TRBJ2-3
abundance: once

CDR3nt: TGCAGTGCTACGGCCGCGGGGGCAAGCTACGAGCAGTACTTC
CDR3aa: CSATAAGASYEQYF
d_gene: -
v_gene: TRBV20-1
j_gene: TRBJ2-7
abundance: -

CDR3nt: TGTGCCAGCACAGGAGAGCTGCGCGAGCAGTACTTC
CDR3aa: CASTGELREQYF
d_gene: -
v_gene: TRBV6-5
j_gene: TRBJ2-7
abundance: -

CDR3nt: TGTGCCAGCAGTCCTCTGGGGGCGGCTGCTACAGATACGCAGTATTTT
CDR3aa: CASSPLGAAATDTQYF
d_gene: -
v_gene: TRBV6-2/TRBV6-3
j_gene: TRBJ2-3
abundance: -